The T cell receptor beta chain described here comes from a study of regulatory T cells in long-lasting Graves disease. Study-wide context: The antithyroid drugs taken by newly diagnosed Graves' patients had been used for under 3 months. Study results and caveats: Sampling was limited to peripheral blood rather than thyroid tissue.

This clonotype was seen ten or more times. Antigen specificity is unknown. V shed 4 bases, J shed 4 bases, and the junction held 5 bases outside the gene matches. CDR1 MNHNS and CDR2 SASEGT come from the germline V gene. The CDR3 contains 14 residues. Time point reported: newly diagnosed GD, antithyroid drugs for less than 3 months. PBMC RNA served as the TCR library source. Through Arm-PCR of CDR3 regions and iRepertoire HTBI primers, TCR beta libraries were built. A single record per CDR3 protein comes from TCRdb applying MiXCR to the multiplex PCR reads. The sample records 550,000 to 600,000 distinct CDR3 sequences, about 15% being singletons. These data were likewise used in another study, on T cells in Graves' hyperthyroidism and ophthalmopathy. From that report: Patients showing uncontrolled infection, other autoimmune disease, pregnancy or lactation were ineligible. It was a median around 6 months before onset that the model predicted ophthalmopathy.

The J gene is TRBJ2-7, the V gene TRBV6-1, with 9 positions matching TRBD1. This TCR was sampled from a young man with Graves disease. The sequenced sample was peripheral blood mononuclear cells (PBMCs), obtained at new diagnosis, from a patient treated with antithyroid drugs. DNA for the CDR3: TGTGCCAGCAGTGGACAGGGGGGGACTTACGAGCAGTACTTC. Protein: CASSGQGGTYEQYF.